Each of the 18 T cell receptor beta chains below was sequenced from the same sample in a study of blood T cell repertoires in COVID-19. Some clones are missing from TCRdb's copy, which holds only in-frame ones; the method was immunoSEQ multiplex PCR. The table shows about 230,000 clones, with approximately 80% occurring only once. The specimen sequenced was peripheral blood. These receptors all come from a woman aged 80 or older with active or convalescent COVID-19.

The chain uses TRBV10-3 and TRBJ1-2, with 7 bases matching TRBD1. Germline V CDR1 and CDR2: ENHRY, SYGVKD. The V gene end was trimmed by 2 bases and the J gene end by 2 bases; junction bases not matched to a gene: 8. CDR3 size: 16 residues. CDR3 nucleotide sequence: TGTGCCATCAGTGAGGGCAGGGGGGAACCCAACTATGGCTACACCTTC. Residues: CAISEGRGEPNYGYTF.

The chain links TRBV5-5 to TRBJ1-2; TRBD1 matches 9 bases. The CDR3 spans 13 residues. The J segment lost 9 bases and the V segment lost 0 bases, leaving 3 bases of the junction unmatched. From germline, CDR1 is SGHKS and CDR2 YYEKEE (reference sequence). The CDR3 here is CASSLAGTGRYTF. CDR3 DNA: TGTGCCAGCAGCTTGGCTGGGACAGGGCGCTACACCTTC.

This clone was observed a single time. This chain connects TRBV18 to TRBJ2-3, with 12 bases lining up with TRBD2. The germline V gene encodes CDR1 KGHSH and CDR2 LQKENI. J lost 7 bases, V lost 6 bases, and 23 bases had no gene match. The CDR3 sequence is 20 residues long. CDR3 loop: CASSQKRTSGTSGRLHTQYF. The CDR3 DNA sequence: TGTGCCAGCTCCCAAAAACGGACTAGCGGGACATCCGGGCGACTCCATACGCAGTATTTT. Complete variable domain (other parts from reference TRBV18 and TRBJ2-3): NAGVMQNPRHLVRRRGQEARLRCSPMKGHSHVYWYRQLPEEGLKFMVYLQKENIIDESGMPKERFSAEFPKEGPSILRIQQVVRGDSAAYFCASSQKRTSGTSGRLHTQYFGPGTRLTVL.

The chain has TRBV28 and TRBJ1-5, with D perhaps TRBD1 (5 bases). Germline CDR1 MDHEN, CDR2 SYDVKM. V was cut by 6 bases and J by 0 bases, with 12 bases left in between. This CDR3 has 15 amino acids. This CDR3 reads CASSPGGNSNQPQHF. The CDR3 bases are TGTGCCAGCAGCCCCGGGGGGAATAGCAATCAGCCCCAGCATTTT.

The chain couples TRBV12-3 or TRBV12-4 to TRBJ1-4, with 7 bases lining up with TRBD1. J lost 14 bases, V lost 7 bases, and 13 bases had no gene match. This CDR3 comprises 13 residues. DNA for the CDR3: TGTGCCAGCACCCCTCGAGTCAGGGGGTATCTGTTTTTT. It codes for CASTPRVRGYLFF.

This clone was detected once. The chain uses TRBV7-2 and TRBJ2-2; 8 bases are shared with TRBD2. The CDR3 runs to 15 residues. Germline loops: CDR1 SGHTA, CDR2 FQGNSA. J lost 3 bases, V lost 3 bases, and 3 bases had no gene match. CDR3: CASSFGGAYTGELFF. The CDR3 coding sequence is TGTGCCAGCAGCTTCGGGGGGGCCTACACCGGGGAGCTGTTTTTT.

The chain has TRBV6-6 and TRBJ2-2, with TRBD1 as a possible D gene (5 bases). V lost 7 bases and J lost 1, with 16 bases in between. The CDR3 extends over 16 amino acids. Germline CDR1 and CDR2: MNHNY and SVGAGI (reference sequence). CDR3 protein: CASTTTSDRNTGELFF. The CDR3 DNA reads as TGTGCCAGCACCACTACGAGTGACAGGAACACCGGGGAGCTGTTTTTT.

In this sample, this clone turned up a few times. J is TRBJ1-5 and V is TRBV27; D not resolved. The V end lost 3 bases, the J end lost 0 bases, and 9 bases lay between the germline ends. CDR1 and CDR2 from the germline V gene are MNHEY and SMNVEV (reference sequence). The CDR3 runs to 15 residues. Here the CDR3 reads CASSFNSGSNQPQHF. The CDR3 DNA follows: TGTGCCAGCAGTTTCAACAGTGGTAGCAATCAGCCCCAGCATTTT.

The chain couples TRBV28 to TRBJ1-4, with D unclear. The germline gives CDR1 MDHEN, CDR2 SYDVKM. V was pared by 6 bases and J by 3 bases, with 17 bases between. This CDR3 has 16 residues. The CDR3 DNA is TGTGCCAGCAGCCCCCCCGGGTTGGTGGCTAATGAAAAACTGTTTTTT. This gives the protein CASSPPGLVANEKLFF.

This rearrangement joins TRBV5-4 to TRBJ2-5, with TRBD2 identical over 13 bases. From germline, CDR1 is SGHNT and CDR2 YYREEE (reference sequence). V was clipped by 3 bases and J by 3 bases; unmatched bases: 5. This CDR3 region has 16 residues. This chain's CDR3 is CASSSRTSGSKETQYF. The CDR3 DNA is TGTGCCAGCAGCTCCCGGACTAGCGGGAGCAAAGAGACCCAGTACTTC.

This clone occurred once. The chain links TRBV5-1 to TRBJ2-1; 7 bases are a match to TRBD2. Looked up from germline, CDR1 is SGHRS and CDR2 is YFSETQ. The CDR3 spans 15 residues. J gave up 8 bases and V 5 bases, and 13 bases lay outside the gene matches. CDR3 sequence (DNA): TGCGCCAGCAGTAGTCTACTAGCGAGTAAGGATGAGCAGTTCTTC. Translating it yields CASSSLLASKDEQFF.

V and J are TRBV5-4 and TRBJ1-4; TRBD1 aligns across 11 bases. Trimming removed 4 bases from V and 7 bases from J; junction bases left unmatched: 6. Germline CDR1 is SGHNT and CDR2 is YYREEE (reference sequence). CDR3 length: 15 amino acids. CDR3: CASSVGQGAGEKLFF. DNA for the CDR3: TGTGCCAGCAGCGTCGGACAGGGGGCTGGTGAAAAACTGTTTTTT.

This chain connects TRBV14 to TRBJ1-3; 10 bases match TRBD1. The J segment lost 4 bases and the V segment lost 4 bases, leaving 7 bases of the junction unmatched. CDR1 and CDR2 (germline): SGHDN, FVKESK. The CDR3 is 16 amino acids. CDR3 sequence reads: CASSLQRTGGGNTIYF. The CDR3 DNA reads TGTGCCAGCAGCCTACAAAGGACAGGGGGAGGAAACACCATATATTTT.

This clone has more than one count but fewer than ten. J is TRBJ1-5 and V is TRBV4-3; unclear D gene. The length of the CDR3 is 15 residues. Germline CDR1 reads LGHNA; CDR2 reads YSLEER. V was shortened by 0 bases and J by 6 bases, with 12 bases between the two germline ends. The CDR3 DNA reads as TGCGCCAGCAGCCAAGATCTAACGCTAGGTCAGCCCCAGCATTTT. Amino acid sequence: CASSQDLTLGQPQHF.

The CDR3 is CASSPGLVEGPMNTEAFF. In nucleotides, the CDR3 is TGTGCCAGCAGCCCGGGGCTAGTGGAGGGGCCGATGAACACTGAAGCTTTCTTT. J is TRBJ1-1 and V is TRBV7-3; TRBD1 is a possible D gene (5 bases). The CDR3 sequence is 18 residues long. The germline V and J ends were trimmed by 5 bases and 0 bases, with 22 bases remaining between them. The germline CDR1 and CDR2 sequences are SGHTA and FQGTGA.

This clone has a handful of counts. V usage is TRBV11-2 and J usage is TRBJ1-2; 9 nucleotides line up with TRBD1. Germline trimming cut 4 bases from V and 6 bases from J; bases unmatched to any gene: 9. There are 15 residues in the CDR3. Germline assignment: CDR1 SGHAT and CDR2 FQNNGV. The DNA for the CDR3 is TGTGCCAGCAGCTCCCTACAGGGGGCGATCCATGGCTACACCTTC. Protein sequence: CASSSLQGAIHGYTF.

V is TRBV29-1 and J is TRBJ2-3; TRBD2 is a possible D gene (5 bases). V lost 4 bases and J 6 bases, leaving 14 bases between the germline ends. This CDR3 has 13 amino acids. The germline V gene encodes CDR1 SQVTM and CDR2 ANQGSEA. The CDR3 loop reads CSVGGSREDTQYF. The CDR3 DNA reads TGCAGCGTTGGAGGCTCAAGGGAGGATACGCAGTATTTT.

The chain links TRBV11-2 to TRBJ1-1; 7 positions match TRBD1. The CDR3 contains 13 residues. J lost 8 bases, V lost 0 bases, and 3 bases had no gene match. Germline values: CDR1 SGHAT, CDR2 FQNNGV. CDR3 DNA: TGTGCCAGCAGCTTAGAACTGGACAGGGAAGCTTTCTTT. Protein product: CASSLELDREAFF.